This entry describes one TCR beta chain. Its antigen is unknown. Every isolated RNA sample was fully reverse transcribed, so sequencing captured expressed TCRB transcripts. Per sample, stem cell-like memory T cell libraries averaged roughly 990,000 reads. Using immunoSEQ multiplex PCR, the repertoire was profiled, and TCRdb retains in-frame clones only, with some absent. The data show 90,000 to 110,000 clones, almost 40% seen once. This record belongs to a study of beta chain features in type 1 diabetes. Study-level results: Moderate but significant shortening of TCRB CDR3s was recorded in all four CD4+ subsets from Type 1 diabetes patients. Patients with type 1 diabetes carried fewer insertions and had more deletions at their VDJ junctions.

Trimming pared 3 bases from V and 4 bases from J, leaving 12 bases between. Germline loops: CDR1 LNHDA, CDR2 SQIVND (reference sequence). The CDR3 runs to 14 residues. J is TRBJ2-5 and V is TRBV19; D remains ambiguous. The sample taken for sequencing was stem cell memory CD4+ T cells from blood. The TCR was taken from a woman aged 18 to 35 in good health. Here the CDR3 DNA reads TGTGCCAGTAGTATCAGTCCCGCTCGAGAGACCCAGTACTTC. Translated: CASSISPARETQYF.